Reported below is one T cell receptor (beta chain). There were no recent acute infections or vaccinations among the donors, who were healthy HIV-negative adults. This sample was included in a study of shared clonotypes between healthy human individuals. Clones were sequenced by immunoSEQ multiplex PCR, and TCRdb holds only the in-frame ones, with some missing. The table lists fewer than 700,000 clones, around 78% of them singletons, with around 11% in the top ten. The sequencing sample was made of PBMCs. The TCR was taken from a woman in her thirties or forties in good health. Some clones in this sample may be carry-over from other donors' samples.

Here the CDR3 reads CASSAGLADYNEQFF. The CDR3 nucleotides read TGTGCCAGCAGCGCGGGACTAGCAGATTACAATGAGCAGTTCTTC. V is TRBV11-1 and J is TRBJ2-1, with 9 bases identical to TRBD2. Germline lookup yields CDR1 SGHAT and CDR2 FQDESV (reference sequence). The length of the CDR3 is 15 residues. J lost 4 bases, V lost 5 bases, and 6 bases had no gene match.